The next 3 T cell receptor beta chains were all read from a single sample in a study of CD8+CD57+ T cells in acquired aplastic anemia. TCR beta VDJ and CDR3 profiles were obtained from a genomic DNA template. In TCRdb, the reads were re-called with MiXCR into one record per CDR3 protein. The data contain roughly 260,000 distinct CDR3 sequences, roughly half of them singletons. Sequencing involved patients with CD8+CD57+ cell expansion previously shown by flow cytometry. Source material: sorted CD4+, CD8+, or CD8+CD57+ T cells (not recorded which) from PBMCs. These receptor sequences come from a human donor with aplastic anemia.

This clonotype has just one count. Germline is not matched at one junction end, which may reflect a read error. The chain carries TRBV4-2 and TRBJ2-4; D is perhaps TRBD2 (6 bases). This CDR3 has 14 residues. Per the germline V gene, CDR1 is LGHNA and CDR2 is YNFKEQ. CDR3 sequence: CASSPGGTKNTQYF. The CDR3, as DNA: TGTGCCAGCAGCCCGGGCGGGACCAAAAACACTCAGTACTTC.

The J gene is TRBJ2-5, the V gene TRBV19; TRBD2 aligns across 13 bases. CDR1 LNHDA and CDR2 SQIVND come from the germline V gene (reference sequence). V was pared by 7 bases and J by 0 bases, with 2 bases of the junction left unmatched. CDR3 length: 15 residues. The chain's CDR3 is CASKTSGGHQETQYF. The CDR3 nucleotides read TGTGCCAGTAAGACTAGCGGGGGGCACCAAGAGACCCAGTACTTC. Complete variable domain (other parts from reference TRBV19 and TRBJ2-5): DGGITQSPKYLFRKEGQNVTLSCEQNLNHDAMYWYRQDPGQGLRLIYYSQIVNDFQKGDIAEGYSVSREKKESFPLTVTSAQKNPTAFYLCASKTSGGHQETQYFGPGTRLLVL.

This clonotype was recorded many times. This chain uses TRBV2 with TRBJ1-4, with D hard to call. CDR3 length: 17 amino acids. The V end lost 5 bases, the J end lost 0 bases, and 16 bases lay between the germline ends. Germline lookup yields CDR1 SNHLY and CDR2 FYNNEI. The CDR3 is CASSIQHHYATNEKLFF. Here the CDR3 DNA reads TGTGCCAGCAGTATACAACATCACTATGCAACTAATGAAAAACTGTTTTTT.